A single sample is the source of the 22 T cell receptor beta chains below, sequenced in a study of identical twins. TCRdb reprocessed the 5' RACE reads via MiXCR and lists one record per CDR3 protein. The sample includes approximately 690,000 distinct CDR3 sequences, around 6% of them seen just once. Sequenced sample: naive T cells sorted from blood. The receptors derive from a man aged 18 to 30 in good health.

As to this clonotype: Since a much larger clone is just one base distant, this may be a read error. This sequence joins TRBV27 and TRBJ2-5, with a possible D match to TRBD1 (6 bases). The CDR3 runs 14 residues. Trimming cost V 4 bases and J 0 bases, with 9 bases left between them. Germline V lookup: CDR1 MNHEY, CDR2 SMNVEV (reference sequence). The CDR3 reads CASSSRQDQETQYF. CDR3 nucleotides: TGTGCCAGCAGTTCCAGACAGGACCAAGAGACCCAGTACTTC.

There are many counts of this clonotype. The chain has TRBV4-3 and TRBJ1-6; 7 bases fit TRBD1. This CDR3 contains 16 residues. Germline loops: CDR1 LGHNA, CDR2 YSLEER. Trimming cost V 0 bases and J 9 bases; bases outside gene matches: 8. For the CDR3, the DNA is TGCGCCAGCAGCCAAGATCGTGCGTCAGGGGGTTCACCCCTCCACTTT. As protein: CASSQDRASGGSPLHF.

The chain is built from TRBV5-1 and TRBJ2-1, with 8 bases matching TRBD2. Trimming cost V 4 bases and J 7 bases; bases outside gene matches: 10. Germline CDR1 and CDR2: SGHRS and YFSETQ. This CDR3 region has 15 residues. The CDR3 loop reads CASSRILAGGNEQFF. The CDR3 DNA reads as TGCGCCAGCAGCAGAATCCTAGCGGGTGGGAATGAGCAGTTCTTC.

This clonotype came up a few times. J is TRBJ1-4 and V is TRBV18; D is perhaps TRBD1 (6 bases). This CDR3 has 14 amino acids. The germline V gene has CDR1 KGHSH and CDR2 LQKENI. V shed 1 base and J shed 8 bases, with 11 bases lying between them. CDR3 coding DNA: TGTGCCAGCTCACCACTGGGGGCCGGGGAAAAACTGTTTTTT. This gives the protein CASSPLGAGEKLFF.

At least ten counts were recorded for this clonotype. The chain recombines TRBV7-2 with TRBJ1-1; D call uncertain. The V and J ends lost 7 bases and 10 bases respectively, with 22 bases between them. This CDR3 has 14 amino acids. Germline CDR1 SGHTA, CDR2 FQGNSA. The CDR3 here is CASTNPGRNRRAFF. CDR3 sequence (DNA): TGTGCCAGCACCAACCCCGGCCGTAATCGTAGAGCTTTCTTT.

This clonotype was found many times. The junction departs from the called germline gene at one end, perhaps through a read error. The CDR3 loop reads CSARATGELFF. The CDR3 DNA follows: TGCAGTGCCAGAGCCACCGGGGAGCTGTTTTTT. The chain uses TRBV20-1 and TRBJ2-2; D unclear. CDR3 length equals 11 residues. Germline V gene data show CDR1 as DFQATT and CDR2 as SNEGSKA (reference sequence).

In this sample, this clonotype turned up many times. The genes are TRBV6-1 and TRBJ2-1; no reliable D call. Trimming shortened V by 6 bases and J by 2 bases, and 14 bases separated the two germline ends. Germline CDR1 is MNHNS and CDR2 is SASEGT. The CDR3 contains 15 residues. The DNA of the CDR3 is TGTGCCAGCAGCTCCGGACCCGCAGCCTACAATGAGCAGTTCTTC. This translates into CASSSGPAAYNEQFF.

To note about this clonotype: A single base separates this from a much larger clone, so it may be a read error. V and J are TRBV15 and TRBJ2-7, with D hard to call. The CDR3 has 14 amino acids. The germline gives CDR1 LNHNV, CDR2 YYDKDF (reference sequence). DNA of the CDR3: TGTGCCACCAGCAGAGATCTTGGCGGCTACGAGCAGTGCTTC. It translates to CATSRDLGGYEQCF.

Here the CDR3 reads CASSLANNIFAGPYNEQFF. CDR3 DNA: TGTGCCAGCAGTTTAGCGAATAATATCTTCGCGGGCCCCTACAATGAGCAGTTCTTC. The chain links TRBV12-3 or TRBV12-4 to TRBJ2-1, with D possibly matching TRBD2 (5 bases). Trimming removed 0 bases at V and 2 bases at J, with 20 bases between. The CDR3 has 19 amino acids.

The chain has TRBV12-5 and TRBJ2-7, with D uncertain. The CDR3 runs 13 residues. Germline V lookup: CDR1 LGHNT, CDR2 FRNRAP. V lost 7 bases, J lost 4 bases, and 14 bases lay in between. Here the CDR3 reads CASADAPIYEQYF. The CDR3 coding sequence is TGTGCTAGTGCCGATGCCCCGATATACGAGCAGTACTTC.

CDR3 DNA sequence: TGTGCCAGCAGTCGCCCGGGTAGCGGGACTAGCACAGATACGCAGTATTTT. As protein: CASSRPGSGTSTDTQYF. J is TRBJ2-3 and V is TRBV7-9, with TRBD2 identical over 8 bases. J was trimmed by 0 bases and V by 6 bases; bases with no gene match: 11. CDR3 length: 17 residues. Germline CDR1 SEHNR, CDR2 FQNEAQ (reference sequence).

In this sample, this clonotype turned up many times. The chain is built from TRBV28 and TRBJ1-5; the match to TRBD1 covers 7 bases. Germline trimming cut 6 bases from V and 5 bases from J; bases unmatched to any gene: 13. The CDR3 sequence is 16 residues long. CDR1 MDHEN and CDR2 SYDVKM come from the germline V gene. The CDR3 is CASRVGGTGEDQPQHF. The CDR3 DNA reads TGTGCCAGCAGAGTTGGGGGCACAGGGGAAGATCAGCCCCAGCATTTT.

The table lists this clonotype with many counts. The CDR3 sequence: CASSSILADSYNEQFF. DNA for the CDR3: TGTGCCAGCAGTTCAATACTAGCGGACTCCTACAATGAGCAGTTCTTC. The chain uses TRBV12-3 or TRBV12-4 and TRBJ2-1; 8 nucleotides match TRBD2. This CDR3 comprises 16 residues. V was pared by 4 bases and J by 0 bases, with 5 bases of the junction left unmatched.

The table lists this clonotype with a few counts. The gene calls are TRBV6-1 and TRBJ2-7; D tentatively reads TRBD1 or TRBD2 (6 bases each). V gave up 6 bases and J gave up 1 base, with 16 bases separating them. Germline CDR1 MNHNS, CDR2 SASEGT. CDR3 length: 15 amino acids. The CDR3 here is CASRVNREASYEQYF. The CDR3 nucleotides are TGTGCCAGCAGAGTAAACAGGGAGGCGTCCTACGAGCAGTACTTC.

The genes are TRBV20-1 and TRBJ2-7, with TRBD1 matching over 7 bases. Germline values: CDR1 DFQATT, CDR2 SNEGSKA (reference sequence). The CDR3 length is 14 residues. Trimming cost V 3 bases and J 2 bases; bases outside gene matches: 7. The DNA for the CDR3 is TGCAGTGCTAGTAGCACAGGGGTCCCCTACGAGCAGTACTTC. It encodes CSASSTGVPYEQYF.

This clonotype showed up just a few times. This chain connects TRBV4-1 to TRBJ2-1, with TRBD1 as a possible D gene (5 bases). Trimming pared 4 bases from V and 6 bases from J, leaving 13 bases between. This CDR3 comprises 14 residues. Per the germline V gene, CDR1 is MGHRA and CDR2 is YSYEKL. The CDR3 here is CASSLEDSSNEQFF. As DNA, the CDR3 is TGCGCCAGCAGCCTTGAAGACAGTTCCAATGAGCAGTTCTTC.

The V gene is TRBV20-1, the J gene TRBJ2-5; 7 bases are shared with TRBD1. Germline values: CDR1 DFQATT, CDR2 SNEGSKA (reference sequence). There are 12 residues in the CDR3. The trim removed 7 bases at V and 5 bases at J, leaving 7 bases unmatched. Written as DNA, the CDR3 is TGCAGTGATGCGAAGACAGGGGAGACCCAGTACTTC. It specifies CSDAKTGETQYF.

This clonotype was picked up many times. This chain links TRBV12-3 or TRBV12-4 with TRBJ2-3; D is unclear. The ends were cut back, 5 bases at V and 2 bases at J, with 8 bases in the middle. There are 13 residues in the CDR3. CDR3 DNA sequence: TGTGCCAGCAGTGCGCCAGCCACAGATACGCAGTATTTT. It specifies CASSAPATDTQYF.

This clonotype was recorded a few times. V usage is TRBV20-1 and J usage is TRBJ2-1; weak D call: TRBD1 (5 bases). The CDR3 runs to 14 residues. From germline, CDR1 is DFQATT and CDR2 SNEGSKA (reference sequence). Trimming shortened V by 7 bases and J by 3 bases, and 16 bases separated the two germline ends. Written as DNA, the CDR3 is TGCAGTGTTAAAAATTGGGGCGGCTACAATGAGCAGTTCTTC. As protein: CSVKNWGGYNEQFF.

The table lists this clonotype with many counts. V gene TRBV20-1 combines with J gene TRBJ2-1; D could derive from TRBD1 or TRBD2 (5 bases each). This CDR3 contains 15 residues. Per germline, CDR1 DFQATT and CDR2 SNEGSKA (reference sequence). The V gene lost 2 bases and the J gene lost 7 bases, with 18 bases spanning the gap. CDR3 coding DNA: TGCAGTGCTAGATCCCCGGGACCCGGTGGGAATGAGCAGTTCTTC. Translation: CSARSPGPGGNEQFF.

The table lists this clonotype with many counts. A much larger clonotype is one base distant, so this may be a read error. This chain joins TRBV12-3 or TRBV12-4 and TRBJ2-3, with no clear D. The V and J ends lost 7 bases and 1 base respectively, with 3 bases between them. The CDR3 contains 11 residues. The CDR3 DNA reads TGTGCCAGCATTGGCACAGATACGCAGTATTTT. This gives the protein CASIGTDTQYF.

This clonotype came up many times. The chain couples TRBV24-1 to TRBJ2-3; a weak D match, TRBD2 (6 bases). Trimming removed 9 bases at V and 4 bases at J, with 16 bases between. This CDR3 is built from 14 residues. Germline CDR1 reads KGHDR; CDR2 reads SFDVKD. CDR3 nucleotide sequence: TGTGCCACCCGAAGCGGGCGAGGGGCAGATACGCAGTATTTT. Its protein is CATRSGRGADTQYF.